Listed below are T cell receptor beta chains from one sample, sequenced in a study of cytomegalovirus exposure and HLA in healthy donors. Produced via immunoSEQ multiplex PCR; TCRdb's table is partial and in-frame only. The repertoire holds 180,000 or so clones, with 75% as singletons. The sequencing input was PBMCs. These receptors all stem from a male donor in good health and CMV-seronegative. CDR3s include the opening cysteine and the closing phenylalanine or tryptophan. Each record gives: J gene, V gene, CDR3 protein.

>TRBJ2-1|TRBV15
CATSSGLAGNEQFF
>TRBJ2-7|TRBV28
CASLGTSQLEQYF
>TRBJ1-5|TRBV6-6
CASNEGYFSNQPQHF
>TRBJ1-5|TRBV19
CASSIDPAGFSNQPQHF
>TRBJ2-1|TRBV5-4
CASGSDPGPSGNEQFF
>TRBJ2-3|TRBV9
CASSAGVLRTDTQYF
>TRBJ2-5|TRBV6-5
CASSYREGAGLETQYF
>TRBJ2-7|TRBV4-1
CASSQDHSRVGYEQYF
>TRBJ2-1|TRBV6-4
CASSEERSSYNEQFF
>TRBJ1-2|TRBV7-9
CASSSPRRGGYGYTF
>TRBJ1-2|TRBV6-6
CASSPDTGKRYGYTF
>TRBJ1-5|TRBV6-5
CAITQGKNSNQPQHF
>TRBJ2-4|TRBV4-3
CASSHSDRGKNIQYF
>TRBJ1-3|TRBV5-4
CASSRNIGQGNTIYF
>TRBJ1-6|TRBV28
CASSLWRTGLSYNSPLHF
>TRBJ1-5|TRBV2
CASTRQINQPQHF
>TRBJ2-5|TRBV9
CASTIGTGTETQYF
>TRBJ2-7|TRBV19
CASSFPTGEYSYEQYF
>TRBJ2-7|TRBV28
CASSTLAYEQYF
>TRBJ2-5|TRBV7-2
CASSTGARGETQYF
>TRBJ2-5|TRBV28
CASSSGPRLAQYF
>TRBJ1-6|TRBV10-3
CAIRRTAPEPSPLHF
>TRBJ1-4|TRBV29-1
CSVGRKDRGRSWEKLFF
>TRBJ1-2|TRBV15
CATSRVGQGGVGYTF
>TRBJ2-3|TRBV6-5
CASSWRPTDTQYF
>TRBJ1-3|TRBV29-1
CSVGDSSGNTIYF
>TRBJ2-3|TRBV4-3
CASSQGLEVVDTQYF
>TRBJ2-2|TRBV5-1
CASSLAPTSGRAGELFF
>TRBJ2-3|TRBV30
CAWSVRGSSTDTQYF
>TRBJ1-1|TRBV27
CASSSDRGLNTEAFF
>TRBJ2-1|TRBV5-1
CASSPGTSGTLYEQFF
>TRBJ2-2|TRBV6-5
CASSLAAGELFF
>TRBJ2-1|TRBV5-1
CASSLRYRSVIDEQFF
>-|TRBV29-1
CSVRGDRGTYEQYF
>TRBJ2-3|TRBV5-6
CASSRVSTDTQYF
>TRBJ2-1|TRBV6-5
CASSYSGASGYNEPFF
>TRBJ2-1|TRBV11-2
CASRNRDMVYNEQFF
>TRBJ1-5|TRBV6-5
CASRKGDRRNQPQHF
>TRBJ2-3|TRBV28
CASSFPSGGKIRTDTQYF
>TRBJ2-1|TRBV5-1
CASSLSGYNEQFF
>TRBJ2-7|TRBV6-9
CASRRLNTYEQYF
>TRBJ2-2|TRBV12-5
CASGVGLFF
>TRBJ1-2|TRBV4-1
CASSQDSRDSYGYTF
>TRBJ1-1|TRBV30
CAWSLGGNTEAFF
>TRBJ1-5|TRBV15
CATSSGTVNQPQHF
>TRBJ2-1|TRBV4-3
CASSQGSGVEEQFF
>TRBJ1-5|TRBV6-5
CASRDSYSNQPQHF
>TRBJ2-3|TRBV6-6
CASKRGRDTQYF
>TRBJ2-7|TRBV28
CASSLGREPNEQYF
>TRBJ2-7|TRBV6-5
CATMDSPTYEQYF
>TRBJ1-2|TRBV2
CASRSTGLGGYTF
>TRBJ2-5|TRBV4-1
CASSLNRGLQETQYF
>TRBJ2-7|TRBV6-5
CASSYSRQGNFEQYF
>TRBJ2-7|TRBV6-1
CASSEAGTGVYEQYF
>TRBJ2-5|TRBV19
CASSLGQGGRETQYF